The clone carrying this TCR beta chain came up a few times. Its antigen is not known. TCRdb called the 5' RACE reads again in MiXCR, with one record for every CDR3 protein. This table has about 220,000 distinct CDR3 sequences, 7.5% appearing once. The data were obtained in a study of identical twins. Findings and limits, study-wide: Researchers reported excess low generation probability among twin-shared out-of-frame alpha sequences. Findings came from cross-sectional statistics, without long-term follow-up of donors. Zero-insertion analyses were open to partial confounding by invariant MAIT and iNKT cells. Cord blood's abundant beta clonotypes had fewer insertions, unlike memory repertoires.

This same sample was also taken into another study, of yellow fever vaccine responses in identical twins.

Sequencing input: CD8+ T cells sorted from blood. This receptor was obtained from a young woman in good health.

CDR3: CSARDTGELFF. The CDR3 DNA sequence: TGCAGTGCTAGGGACACCGGGGAGCTGTTTTTT. The J gene is TRBJ2-2, the V gene TRBV20-1; no clear D. The V and J ends lost 3 bases and 3 bases respectively, with 2 bases between them. CDR3 size: 11 residues. Germline V gene data show CDR1 as DFQATT and CDR2 as SNEGSKA (reference sequence).